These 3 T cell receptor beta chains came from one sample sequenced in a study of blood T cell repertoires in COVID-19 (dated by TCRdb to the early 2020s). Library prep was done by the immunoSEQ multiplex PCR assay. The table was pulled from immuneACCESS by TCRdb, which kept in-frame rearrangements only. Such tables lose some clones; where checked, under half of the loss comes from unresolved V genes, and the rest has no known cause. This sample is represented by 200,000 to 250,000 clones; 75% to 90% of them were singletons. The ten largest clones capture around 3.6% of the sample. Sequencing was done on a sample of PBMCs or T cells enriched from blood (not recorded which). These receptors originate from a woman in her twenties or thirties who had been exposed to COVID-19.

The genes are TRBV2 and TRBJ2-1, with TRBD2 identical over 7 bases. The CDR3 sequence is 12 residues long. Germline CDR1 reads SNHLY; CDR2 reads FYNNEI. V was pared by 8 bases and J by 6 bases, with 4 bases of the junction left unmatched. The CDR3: CASGGGGNEQFF. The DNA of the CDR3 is TGTGCCAGCGGTGGGGGGGGCAATGAGCAGTTCTTC.

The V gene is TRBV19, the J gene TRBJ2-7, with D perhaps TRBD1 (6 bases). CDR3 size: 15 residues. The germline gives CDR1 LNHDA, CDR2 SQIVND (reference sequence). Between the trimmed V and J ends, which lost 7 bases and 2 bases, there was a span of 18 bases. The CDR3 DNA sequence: TGTGCCAGTAAAAAGGCCGGGACACCTCCCTACGAGCAGTACTTC. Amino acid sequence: CASKKAGTPPYEQYF.

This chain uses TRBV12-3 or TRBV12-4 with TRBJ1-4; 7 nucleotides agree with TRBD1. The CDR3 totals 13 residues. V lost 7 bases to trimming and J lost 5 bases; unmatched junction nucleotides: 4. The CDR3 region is CASTRTGNEKLFF. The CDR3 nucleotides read TGTGCCAGCACCAGGACAGGCAATGAAAAACTGTTTTTT.